The 7 T cell receptor beta chains in this list originate from one sample, sequenced in a study of blood T cell repertoires in COVID-19. Repertoires were generated with immunoSEQ multiplex PCR, while TCRdb's copy carries only in-frame clones and drops some. Of around 52,000 clones detected, 82% appear once; the ten largest clones hold about 22%. Sequencing was carried out using peripheral blood. Receptors originate from a woman aged 60-75 years with acute or convalescent COVID-19.

The rearrangement links TRBV5-5 to TRBJ1-4; a weak D match, TRBD1 (6 bases). CDR1 is SGHKS, CDR2 YYEKEE, per germline (reference sequence). V was shortened by 4 bases and J by 4 bases, with 14 bases between the two germline ends. This CDR3 contains 15 residues. In DNA form, the CDR3 reads TGTGCCAGCAGCGCTGTTGAGGGGGTTAATGAAAAACTGTTTTTT. Its translation: CASSAVEGVNEKLFF.

This chain connects TRBV11-3 to TRBJ2-1, with 8 bases identical to TRBD1. CDR3 length: 13 residues. With V trimmed by 2 bases and J by 10 bases, 4 bases remained unmatched. Germline V gives CDR1 SGHNT, CDR2 YENEEA. CDR3 bases: TGTGCCAGCAGCTTATCACAGGGGGACGAGCAGTTCTTC. Translated, it gives CASSLSQGDEQFF.

The rearrangement uses TRBV5-4 and TRBJ1-1; 9 nucleotides agree with TRBD1. J was trimmed by 2 bases and V by 0 bases; bases with no gene match: 5. Germline V gene lookup returns CDR1 SGHNT and CDR2 YYREEE (reference sequence). This CDR3 spans 16 amino acids. As DNA, the CDR3 is TGTGCCAGCAGCTTGGGGACGGGACAGGGAAACACTGAAGCTTTCTTT. This gives the protein CASSLGTGQGNTEAFF. The entire variable domain, with the rest obtained from reference TRBV5-4 and TRBJ1-1, is as follows: ETGVTQSPTHLIKTRGQQVTLRCSSQSGHNTVSWYQQALGQGPQFIFQYYREEENGRGNFPPRFSGLQFPNYSSELNVNALELDDSALYLCASSLGTGQGNTEAFFGQGTRLTVV.

This sequence joins TRBV29-1 and TRBJ2-7, with D possibly TRBD1 on 6 matching bases. Germline assignment: CDR1 SQVTM and CDR2 ANQGSEA. There are 11 residues in the CDR3. V gave up 7 bases and J gave up 7 bases, with 14 bases separating them. The CDR3 region is CSGSKGEEQYF. CDR3 in DNA: TGCAGCGGCTCCAAGGGGGAAGAGCAGTACTTC.

The rearrangement links TRBV18 to TRBJ1-1; D perhaps matches TRBD1 (5 bases). V was pared by 3 bases and J by 1 base, with 12 bases between. CDR1 is KGHSH, CDR2 LQKENI, per germline. This CDR3 comprises 15 residues. CDR3 region: CASSPLDSSNTEAFF. CDR3 in DNA: TGTGCCAGCTCACCTTTAGACAGTTCGAACACTGAAGCTTTCTTT.

The gene calls are TRBV6-5 and TRBJ2-3; 9 nucleotides align to TRBD2. Looked up from germline, CDR1 is MNHEY and CDR2 is SVGAGI. There are 14 residues in the CDR3. V lost 6 bases to trimming and J lost 4 bases; unmatched junction nucleotides: 5. CDR3 DNA: TGTGCCAGCAGACCGGGACTAGCCGCAGATACGCAGTATTTT. Translated: CASRPGLAADTQYF.

The J gene is TRBJ2-7, the V gene TRBV7-9; TRBD1 might be the D (5 bases). This CDR3 has 13 amino acids. V lost 1 base, J lost 5 bases, and 9 bases lay in between. Germline loops: CDR1 SEHNR, CDR2 FQNEAQ (reference sequence). CDR3 coding DNA: TGTGCCAGCAGCTTAGGCAGGGTCAACGAGCAGTACTTC. Translating it yields CASSLGRVNEQYF.